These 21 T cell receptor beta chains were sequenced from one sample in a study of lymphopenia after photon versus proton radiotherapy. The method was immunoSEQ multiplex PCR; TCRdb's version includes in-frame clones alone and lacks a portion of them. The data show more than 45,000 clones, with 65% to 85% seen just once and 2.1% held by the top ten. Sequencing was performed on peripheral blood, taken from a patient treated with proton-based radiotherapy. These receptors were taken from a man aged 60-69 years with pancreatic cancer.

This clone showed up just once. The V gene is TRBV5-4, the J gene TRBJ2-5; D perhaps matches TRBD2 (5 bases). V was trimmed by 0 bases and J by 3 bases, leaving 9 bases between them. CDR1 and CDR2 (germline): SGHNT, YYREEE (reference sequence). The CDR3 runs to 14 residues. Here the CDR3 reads CASSLGRSEETQYF. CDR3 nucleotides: TGTGCCAGCAGCTTGGGGAGGTCAGAAGAGACCCAGTACTTC.

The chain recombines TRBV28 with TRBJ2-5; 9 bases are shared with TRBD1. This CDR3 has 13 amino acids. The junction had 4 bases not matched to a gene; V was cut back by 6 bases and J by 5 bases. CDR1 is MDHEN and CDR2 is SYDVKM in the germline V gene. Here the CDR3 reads CASRGQGNETQYF. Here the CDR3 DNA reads TGTGCCAGCAGGGGACAGGGAAACGAGACCCAGTACTTC.

The CDR3 protein is CASSESGQLNQPQHF. Written as DNA, the CDR3 is TGTGCCAGCAGTGAAAGTGGCCAGCTAAATCAGCCCCAGCATTTT. The V gene is TRBV6-1, the J gene TRBJ1-5; D is uncertain. Germline loops: CDR1 MNHNS, CDR2 SASEGT. Trimming pared 2 bases from V and 4 bases from J, leaving 12 bases between. This CDR3 region has 15 residues.

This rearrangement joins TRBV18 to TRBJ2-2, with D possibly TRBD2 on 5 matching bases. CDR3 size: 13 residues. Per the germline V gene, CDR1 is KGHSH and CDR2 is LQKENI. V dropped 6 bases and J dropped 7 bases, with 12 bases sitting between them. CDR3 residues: CASSLDGNGELFF. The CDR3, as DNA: TGTGCCAGCTCCCTGGACGGGAACGGGGAGCTGTTTTTT.

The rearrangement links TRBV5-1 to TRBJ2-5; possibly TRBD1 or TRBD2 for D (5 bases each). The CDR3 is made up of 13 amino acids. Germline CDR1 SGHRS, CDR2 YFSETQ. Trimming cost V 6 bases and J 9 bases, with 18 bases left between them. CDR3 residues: CASTPEGLWAQYF. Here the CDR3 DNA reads TGCGCCAGCACCCCCGAGGGGCTGTGGGCCCAGTACTTC.

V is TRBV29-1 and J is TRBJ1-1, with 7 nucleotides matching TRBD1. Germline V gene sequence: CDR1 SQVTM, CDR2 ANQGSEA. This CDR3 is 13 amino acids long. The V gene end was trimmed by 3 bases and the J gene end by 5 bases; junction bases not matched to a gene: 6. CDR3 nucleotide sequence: TGCAGCGTTGACCCGGACAGGAAAACTGAAGCTTTCTTT. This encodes CSVDPDRKTEAFF.

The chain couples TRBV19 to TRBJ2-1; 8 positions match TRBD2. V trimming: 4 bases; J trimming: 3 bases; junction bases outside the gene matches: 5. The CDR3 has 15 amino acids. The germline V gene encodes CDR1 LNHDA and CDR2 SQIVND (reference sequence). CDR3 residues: CASSTGTSVYNEQFF. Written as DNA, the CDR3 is TGTGCCAGTAGTACCGGGACTAGTGTCTACAATGAGCAGTTCTTC.

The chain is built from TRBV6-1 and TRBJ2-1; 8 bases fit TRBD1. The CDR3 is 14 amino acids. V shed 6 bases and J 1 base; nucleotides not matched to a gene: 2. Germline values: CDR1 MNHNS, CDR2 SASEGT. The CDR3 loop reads CASRRQGSYNEQFF. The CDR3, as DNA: TGTGCCAGCAGACGACAGGGGTCCTACAATGAGCAGTTCTTC.

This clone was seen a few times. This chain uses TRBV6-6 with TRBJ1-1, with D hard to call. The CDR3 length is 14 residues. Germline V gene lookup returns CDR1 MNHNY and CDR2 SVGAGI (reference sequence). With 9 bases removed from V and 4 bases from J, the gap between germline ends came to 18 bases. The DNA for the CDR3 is TGTGCCAGTGCCCGGGTCCAGGAGGGCACTGAAGCTTTCTTT. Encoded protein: CASARVQEGTEAFF.

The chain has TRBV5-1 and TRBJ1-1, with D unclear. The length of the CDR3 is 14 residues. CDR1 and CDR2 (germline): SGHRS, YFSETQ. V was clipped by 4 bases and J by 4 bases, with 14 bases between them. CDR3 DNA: TGCGCCAGCAGCCCGGCGGGGAGGTCCACTGAAGCTTTCTTT. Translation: CASSPAGRSTEAFF.

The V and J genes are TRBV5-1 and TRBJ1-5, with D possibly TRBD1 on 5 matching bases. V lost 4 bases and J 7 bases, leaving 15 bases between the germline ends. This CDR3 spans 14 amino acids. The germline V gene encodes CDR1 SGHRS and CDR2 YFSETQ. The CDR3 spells CASSPTSGDQPQHF. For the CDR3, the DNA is TGCGCCAGCAGCCCGACATCGGGGGACCAGCCCCAGCATTTT.

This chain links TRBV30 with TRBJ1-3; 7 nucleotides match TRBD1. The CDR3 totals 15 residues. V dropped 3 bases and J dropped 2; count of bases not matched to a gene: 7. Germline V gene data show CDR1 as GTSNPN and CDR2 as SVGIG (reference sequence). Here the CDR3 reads CAWRADRDPGNTIYF. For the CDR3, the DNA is TGTGCCTGGAGGGCCGACAGGGATCCTGGAAACACCATATATTTT.

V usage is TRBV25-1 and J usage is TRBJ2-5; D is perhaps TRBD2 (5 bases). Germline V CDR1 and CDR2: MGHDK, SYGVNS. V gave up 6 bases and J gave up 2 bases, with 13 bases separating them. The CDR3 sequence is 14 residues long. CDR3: CASSGELVQETQYF. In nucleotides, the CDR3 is TGTGCCAGCAGCGGGGAATTAGTTCAAGAGACCCAGTACTTC.

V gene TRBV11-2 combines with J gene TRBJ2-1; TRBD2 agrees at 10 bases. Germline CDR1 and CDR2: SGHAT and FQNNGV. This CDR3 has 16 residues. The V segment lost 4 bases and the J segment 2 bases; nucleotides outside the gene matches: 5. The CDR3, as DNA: TGTGCCAGCAGCTACGCTAGCGGGAGAGCCTACAATGAGCAGTTCTTC. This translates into CASSYASGRAYNEQFF.

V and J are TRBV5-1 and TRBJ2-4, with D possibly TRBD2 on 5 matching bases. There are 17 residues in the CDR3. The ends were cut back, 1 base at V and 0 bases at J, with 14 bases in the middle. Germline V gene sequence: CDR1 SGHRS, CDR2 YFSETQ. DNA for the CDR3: TGCGCCAGCAGCTTGAGCGGCCTAACCCTAGCCAAAAACATTCAGTACTTC. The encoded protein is CASSLSGLTLAKNIQYF.

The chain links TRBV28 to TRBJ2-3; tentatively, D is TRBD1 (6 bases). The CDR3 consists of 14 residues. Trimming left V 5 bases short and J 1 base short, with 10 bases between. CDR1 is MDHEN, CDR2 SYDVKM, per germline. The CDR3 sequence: CASSQQGGTDTQYF. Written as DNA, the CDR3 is TGTGCCAGCAGTCAACAGGGCGGCACAGATACGCAGTATTTT.

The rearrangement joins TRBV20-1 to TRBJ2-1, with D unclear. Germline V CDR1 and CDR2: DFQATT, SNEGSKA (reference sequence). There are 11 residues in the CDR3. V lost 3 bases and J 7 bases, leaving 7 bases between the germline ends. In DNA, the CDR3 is TGCAGTGCTAGGATTGGAAATGAGCAGTTCTTC. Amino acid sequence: CSARIGNEQFF.

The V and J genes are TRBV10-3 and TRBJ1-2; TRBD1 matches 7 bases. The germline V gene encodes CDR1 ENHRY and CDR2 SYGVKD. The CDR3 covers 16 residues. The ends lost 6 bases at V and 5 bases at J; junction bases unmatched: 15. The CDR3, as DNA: TGTGCCATCAGCCGTAAGGAGGGAACAGGGGCGTATGGCTACACCTTC. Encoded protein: CAISRKEGTGAYGYTF.

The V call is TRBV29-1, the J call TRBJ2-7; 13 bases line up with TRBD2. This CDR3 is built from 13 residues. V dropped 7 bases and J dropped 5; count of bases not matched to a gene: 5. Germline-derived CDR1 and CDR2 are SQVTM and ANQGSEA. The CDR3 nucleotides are TGCAGCGCCACGGGACTAGCGGGAAACGAGCAGTACTTC. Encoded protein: CSATGLAGNEQYF.

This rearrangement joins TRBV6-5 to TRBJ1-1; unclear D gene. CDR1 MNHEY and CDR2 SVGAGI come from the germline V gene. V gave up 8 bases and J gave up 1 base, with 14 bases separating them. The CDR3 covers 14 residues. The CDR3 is CASVKTTSNTEAFF. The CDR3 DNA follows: TGTGCCAGCGTGAAGACGACATCGAACACTGAAGCTTTCTTT.

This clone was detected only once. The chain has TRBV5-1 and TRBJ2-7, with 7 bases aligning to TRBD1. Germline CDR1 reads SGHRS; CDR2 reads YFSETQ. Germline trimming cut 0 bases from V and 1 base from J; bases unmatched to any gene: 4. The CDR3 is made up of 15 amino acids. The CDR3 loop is CASSLAGDRSYEQYF. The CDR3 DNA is TGCGCCAGCAGCTTGGCAGGGGACAGATCCTACGAGCAGTACTTC.